This TCR beta chain stems from a study of cytomegalovirus exposure and HLA in healthy donors. Study-wide findings and caveats: Immune exposure information available was restricted to CMV serostatus. Later genetic work tied a missense DCLRE1C variant to beta-chain V and J trimming.

Vbeta (60) and Jbeta (13) primers were used in the PCR. This table comes from immunoSEQ multiplex PCR, and its TCRdb copy is limited to in-frame clones, with some not included. This repertoire shows more than 90,000 clones, roughly 80% found once; its top ten account for around 5%. From germline, CDR1 is KGHSH and CDR2 LQKENI. The CDR3 consists of 16 residues. The V gene end was trimmed by 0 bases and the J gene end by 6 bases; junction bases not matched to a gene: 7. The donors gave bone marrow, and they were healthy. With respect to this clone: Its antigen is not identified.

The origin of this receptor is a man aged 50-59 years in good health and CMV-seropositive. The sample comprised PBMCs. This chain uses TRBV18 with TRBJ2-2, with TRBD2 identical over 7 bases. CDR3 protein: CASSPPWSGIPGELFF. The CDR3 region has the DNA TGTGCCAGCTCACCACCGTGGAGCGGGATCCCCGGGGAGCTGTTTTTT.